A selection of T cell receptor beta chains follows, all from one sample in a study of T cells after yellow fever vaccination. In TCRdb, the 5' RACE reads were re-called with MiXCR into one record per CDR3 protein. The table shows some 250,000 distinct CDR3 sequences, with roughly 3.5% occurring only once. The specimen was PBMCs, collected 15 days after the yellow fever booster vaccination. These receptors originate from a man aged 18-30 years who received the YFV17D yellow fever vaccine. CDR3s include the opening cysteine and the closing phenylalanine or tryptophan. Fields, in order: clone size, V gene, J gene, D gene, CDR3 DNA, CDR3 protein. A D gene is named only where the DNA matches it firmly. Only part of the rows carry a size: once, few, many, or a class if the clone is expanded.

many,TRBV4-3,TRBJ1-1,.,TGCGCCAGCAGCCAAGCATCCGGCAAAGAGGCTTTCTTT,CASSQASGKEAFF
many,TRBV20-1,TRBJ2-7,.,TGCAGTGCGTATAGGGCCTACGAGCAGTACTTC,CSAYRAYEQYF
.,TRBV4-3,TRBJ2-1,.,TGCGCCAGCAGCCAAGAAGGGTTCAGGGCGGATGAGCAGTTCTTC,CASSQEGFRADEQFF
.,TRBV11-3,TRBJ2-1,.,TGTGCCAGCAGCTTACGTCCCAACAATGAGCAGTTCTTC,CASSLRPNNEQFF
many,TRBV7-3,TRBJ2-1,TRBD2,TGTGCCAGCAGCAACGGACTAGCTAGGAATGAGCAGTTCTTC,CASSNGLARNEQFF
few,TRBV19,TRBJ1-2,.,TGTGCCAGTAGTATGAGGGGGAACTATGGCTACACCTTC,CASSMRGNYGYTF
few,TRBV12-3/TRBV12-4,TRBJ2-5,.,TGTGCCAGCAGTCCTTCGGGCATCCAAGAGACCCAGTACTTC,CASSPSGIQETQYF
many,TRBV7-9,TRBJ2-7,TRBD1,TGTGCCAGCAGCCCGGCCTGGACAGGGGTGGCCTACGAGCAGTACTTC,CASSPAWTGVAYEQYF
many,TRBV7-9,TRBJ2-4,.,TGTGCCAGCAGCTACTCAGGGGTAGCCAAAAACATTCAGTACTTC,CASSYSGVAKNIQYF
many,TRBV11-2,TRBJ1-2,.,TGTGCCAGCAGCCAGTATGAGTATGGCTACACCTTC,CASSQYEYGYTF
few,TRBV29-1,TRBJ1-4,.,TGCAGCGCAGGGGCAACTAATGAAAAACTGTTTTTT,CSAGATNEKLFF
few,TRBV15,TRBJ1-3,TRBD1,TGTGCCACCAGTCAGGAGACAGGGGCTGGAAACACCATATATTTT,CATSQETGAGNTIYF
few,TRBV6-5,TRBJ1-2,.,TGTGCCAGCAGACGGGACGCCGAAGGTGGCTACACCTTC,CASRRDAEGGYTF
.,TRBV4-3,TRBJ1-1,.,TGCGCCAGCAGCCAAGATAGGGGGGCAGATGAAGCTTTCTTT,CASSQDRGADEAFF
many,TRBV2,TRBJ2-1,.,TGTGCCAGCATCTTCGCAGGTTACAATGAGCAGTTCTTC,CASIFAGYNEQFF
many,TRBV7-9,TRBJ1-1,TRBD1,TGTGCCAGCAGCAACAGGGGAAATACTGAAGCTTTCTTT,CASSNRGNTEAFF
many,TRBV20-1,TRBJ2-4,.,TGCAGTGTGGGCCGAGCCGTTGTAGCCAAAAACATTCAGTACTTC,CSVGRAVVAKNIQYF
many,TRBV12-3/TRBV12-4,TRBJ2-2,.,TGTGCCAGCAGTTTCGGGGGTAACACCGGGGAGCTGTTTTTT,CASSFGGNTGELFF
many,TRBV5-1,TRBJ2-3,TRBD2,TGCGCCAGCAGCTTCATAAGCGGGGAAAAGTATTTT,CASSFISGEKYF
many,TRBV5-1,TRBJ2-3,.,TGCGCCAGCAGCTTGAAGGCCCAGCGAGATACGCAGTATTTT,CASSLKAQRDTQYF
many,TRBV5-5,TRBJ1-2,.,TGTGCCAGCGGAGTCGACACCTATGGCTACACCTTC,CASGVDTYGYTF
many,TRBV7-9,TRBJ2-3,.,TGTGCCAGCAGCTTACTGCGGGGAGGCACAGATACGCAGTATTTT,CASSLLRGGTDTQYF
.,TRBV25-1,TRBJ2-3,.,TGTGCCAGCAGTGAGGGACACCGAACTAGCACAGATACGCAGTATTTT,CASSEGHRTSTDTQYF
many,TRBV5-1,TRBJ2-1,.,TGCGCCAGCAGCGGGGGAGTCTACAATGAGCAGTTCTTC,CASSGGVYNEQFF
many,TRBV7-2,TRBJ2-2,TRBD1,TGTGCCAGCAGCTTAGGGACAGGGAGAGCCGGGGAGCTGTTTTTT,CASSLGTGRAGELFF
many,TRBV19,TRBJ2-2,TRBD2,TGTGCCAGTAGTATAAGCGGGAGCACCGGGGAGCTGTTTTTT,CASSISGSTGELFF
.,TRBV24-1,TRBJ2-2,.,TGTGCCACCAGTGATTTGCTCCAGCCAGGTACCGGGGAGCTGTTTTTT,CATSDLLQPGTGELFF
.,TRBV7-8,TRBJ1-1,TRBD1,TGTGCCAGCAGCCTATACCCGGGACAGGGTGACACTGAAGCTTTCTTT,CASSLYPGQGDTEAFF
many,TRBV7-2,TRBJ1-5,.,TGTGCCAGCAGCTTATCGTTGGGGGGGATTTGGCCCCAGCATTTT,CASSLSLGGIWPQHF
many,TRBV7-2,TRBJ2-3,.,TGTGCCAGCAGCTATCGAGCGGAGGATACGCAGTATTTT,CASSYRAEDTQYF
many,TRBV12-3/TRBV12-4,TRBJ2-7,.,TGTGCCAGCAGTCGGGGCTACGAGCAGTACTTC,CASSRGYEQYF
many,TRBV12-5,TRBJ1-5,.,TGTGCTAGTGGACCCGGGACTCTGAATCAGCCCCAGCATTTT,CASGPGTLNQPQHF
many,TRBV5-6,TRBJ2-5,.,TGTGCCAGCAGCTTCGGGGCGAAAGAGACCCAGTACTTC,CASSFGAKETQYF
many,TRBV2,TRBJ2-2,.,TGTGCCAGCAGGCAGACAGCTTCGAACACCGGGGAGCTGTTTTTT,CASRQTASNTGELFF
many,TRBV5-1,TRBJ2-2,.,TGCGCCAGCAGCTTGTTTGGGACACAGAACACCGGGGAGCTGTTTTTT,CASSLFGTQNTGELFF
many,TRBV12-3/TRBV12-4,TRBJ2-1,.,TGTGCCAGCACCCCGGACTACAATGAGCAGTTCTTC,CASTPDYNEQFF
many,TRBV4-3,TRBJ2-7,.,TGCGCCAGCAGCCAAGATCAGGGTTACGAGCAGTACTTC,CASSQDQGYEQYF
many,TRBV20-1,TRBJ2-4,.,TGCAGTGCTAGAGCCGGGACAGCCAAAAACATTCAGTACTTC,CSARAGTAKNIQYF
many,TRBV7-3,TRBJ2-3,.,TGTGCCAGCAGCGTTCCTGGCACAGATACGCAGTATTTT,CASSVPGTDTQYF
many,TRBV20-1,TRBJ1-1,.,TGCAGTGCTAGAGTTCGGGGCTGGGGCACTGAAGCTTTCTTT,CSARVRGWGTEAFF
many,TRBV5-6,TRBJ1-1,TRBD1,TGTGCCAGCCTGTCTCTGGACAGGCTGAACACTGAAGCTTTCTTT,CASLSLDRLNTEAFF
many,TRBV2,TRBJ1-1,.,TGTGCCAGCAGGGAATTCCCGGTGGGCAAGTCGGCTTTCTTT,CASREFPVGKSAFF
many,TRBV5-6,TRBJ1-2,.,TGTGCCAGCAGCTTGGCCGCGGGGGTCAACTATGGCTACACCTTC,CASSLAAGVNYGYTF
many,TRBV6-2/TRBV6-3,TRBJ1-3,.,TGTGCCAGCAGTTATTCGGGACTTCGGAGCTCTGGAAACACCATATATTTT,CASSYSGLRSSGNTIYF
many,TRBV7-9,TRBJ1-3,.,TGTGCCAGCAGTTGGGACTTCGGAGGGGCTCAACTCGGAAACACCATATATTTT,CASSWDFGGAQLGNTIYF
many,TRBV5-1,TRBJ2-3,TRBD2,TGCGCCAGCAGCTACTCTAGCGGTGCATCCCCGGGCACAGATACGCAGTATTTT,CASSYSSGASPGTDTQYF
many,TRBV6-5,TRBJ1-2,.,TGTGCCAGCAGTTACTCGGGGGACGCCACTAACTATGGCTACACCTTC,CASSYSGDATNYGYTF
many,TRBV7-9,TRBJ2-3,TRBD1,TGTGCCAGCAGCTCAAGGACAGGGCTTATCACAGATACGCAGTATTTT,CASSSRTGLITDTQYF
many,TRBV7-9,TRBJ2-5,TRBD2,TGTGCCAGCAGCTACGGGGGGTACCAAGAGACCCAGTACTTC,CASSYGGYQETQYF
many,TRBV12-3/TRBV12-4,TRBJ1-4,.,TGTGCCAGCAGAAGGGGATTTACTAATGAAAAACTGTTTTTT,CASRRGFTNEKLFF
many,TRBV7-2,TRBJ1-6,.,TGTGCCAGCAGCTTAGGGATACGGCTTTCTAATTCACCCCTCCACTTT,CASSLGIRLSNSPLHF
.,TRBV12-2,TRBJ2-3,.,TGTGCAAGTCGCTTAGGGGGACAGAAGATGATCACAGATACGCAGTATTTT,CASRLGGQKMITDTQYF
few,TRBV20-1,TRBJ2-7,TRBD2,TGCAGTGCTAGCGACGTGGGACTAGCGGGACCCTACGAGCAGTACTTC,CSASDVGLAGPYEQYF
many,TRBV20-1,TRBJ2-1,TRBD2,TGCAGTGCTCGAGTGGGACTAGCGATAGAGCAGTTCTTC,CSARVGLAIEQFF
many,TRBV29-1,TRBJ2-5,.,TGCAGCGTTGAAGATGGACAGTTCCAAGAGACCCAGTACTTC,CSVEDGQFQETQYF